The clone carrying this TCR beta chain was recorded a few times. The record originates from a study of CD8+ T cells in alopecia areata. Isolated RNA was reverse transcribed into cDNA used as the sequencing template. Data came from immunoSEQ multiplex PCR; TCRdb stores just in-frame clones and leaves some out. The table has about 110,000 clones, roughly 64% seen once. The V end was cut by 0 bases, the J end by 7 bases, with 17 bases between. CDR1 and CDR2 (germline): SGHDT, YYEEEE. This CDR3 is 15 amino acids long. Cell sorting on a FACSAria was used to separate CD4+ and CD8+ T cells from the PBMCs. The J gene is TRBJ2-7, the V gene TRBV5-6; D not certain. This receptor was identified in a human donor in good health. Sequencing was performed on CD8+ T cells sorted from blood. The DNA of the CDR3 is TGTGCCAGCAGCTTGGGCCAGCTGCACCCCTCGGAGCAGTACTTC. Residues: CASSLGQLHPSEQYF.